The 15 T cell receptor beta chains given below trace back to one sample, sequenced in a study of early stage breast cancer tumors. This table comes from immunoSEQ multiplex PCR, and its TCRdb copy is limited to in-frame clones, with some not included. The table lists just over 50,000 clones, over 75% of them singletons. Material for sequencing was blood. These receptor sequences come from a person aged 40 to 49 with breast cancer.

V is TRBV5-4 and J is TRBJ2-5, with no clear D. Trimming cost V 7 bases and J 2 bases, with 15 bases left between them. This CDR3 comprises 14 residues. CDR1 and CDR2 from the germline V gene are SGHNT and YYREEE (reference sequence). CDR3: CASRGFGPQETQYF. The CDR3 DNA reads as TGTGCCAGCCGCGGTTTCGGCCCTCAAGAGACCCAGTACTTC.

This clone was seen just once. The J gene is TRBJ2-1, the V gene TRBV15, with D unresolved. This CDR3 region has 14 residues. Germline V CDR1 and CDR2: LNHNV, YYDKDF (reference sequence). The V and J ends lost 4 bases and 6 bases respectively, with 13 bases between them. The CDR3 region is CATSTPGPPNEQFF. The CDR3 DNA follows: TGTGCCACCAGCACACCGGGCCCTCCCAATGAGCAGTTCTTC.

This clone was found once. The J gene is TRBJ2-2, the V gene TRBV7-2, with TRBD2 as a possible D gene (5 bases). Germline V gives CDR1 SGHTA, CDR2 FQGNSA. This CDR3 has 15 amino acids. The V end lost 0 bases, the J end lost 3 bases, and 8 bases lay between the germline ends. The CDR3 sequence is CASSLASAHTGELFF. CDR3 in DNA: TGTGCCAGCAGCTTAGCTAGCGCCCACACCGGGGAGCTGTTTTTT.

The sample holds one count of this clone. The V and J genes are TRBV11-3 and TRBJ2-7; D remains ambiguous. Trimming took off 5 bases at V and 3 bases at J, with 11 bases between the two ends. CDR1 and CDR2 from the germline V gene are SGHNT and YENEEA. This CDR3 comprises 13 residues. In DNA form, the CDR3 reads TGTGCCAGCAGCCTCGGGTCTCGCTACGAGCAGTACTTC. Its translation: CASSLGSRYEQYF.

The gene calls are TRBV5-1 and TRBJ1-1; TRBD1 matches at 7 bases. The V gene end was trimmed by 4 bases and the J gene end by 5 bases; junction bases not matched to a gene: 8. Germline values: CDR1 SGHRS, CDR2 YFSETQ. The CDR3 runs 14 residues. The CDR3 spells CASSLLEGQTEAFF. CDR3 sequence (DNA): TGCGCCAGCAGCCTTCTCGAGGGACAGACTGAAGCTTTCTTT.

The CDR3 DNA reads as TGTGCCACCATGGCCGACCTCGGCGGAAACACCATATATTTT. This gives the protein CATMADLGGNTIYF. The V and J genes are TRBV15 and TRBJ1-3, with D uncertain. Trimming removed 7 bases from V and 4 bases from J, with 14 bases in between. Germline CDR1 reads LNHNV; CDR2 reads YYDKDF (reference sequence). The length of the CDR3 is 14 residues.

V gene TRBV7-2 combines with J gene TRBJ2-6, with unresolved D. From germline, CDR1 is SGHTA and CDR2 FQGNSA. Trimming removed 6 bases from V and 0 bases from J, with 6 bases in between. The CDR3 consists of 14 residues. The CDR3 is CASRKNSGANVLTF. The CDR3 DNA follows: TGTGCCAGCAGAAAGAACTCTGGGGCCAACGTCCTGACTTTC.

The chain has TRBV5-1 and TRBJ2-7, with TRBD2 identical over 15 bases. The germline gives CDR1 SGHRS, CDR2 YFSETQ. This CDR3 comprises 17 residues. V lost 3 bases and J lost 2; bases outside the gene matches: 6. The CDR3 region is CASSYGTSGRQTYEQYF. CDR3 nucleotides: TGCGCCAGCAGCTACGGGACTAGCGGGAGGCAAACCTACGAGCAGTACTTC.

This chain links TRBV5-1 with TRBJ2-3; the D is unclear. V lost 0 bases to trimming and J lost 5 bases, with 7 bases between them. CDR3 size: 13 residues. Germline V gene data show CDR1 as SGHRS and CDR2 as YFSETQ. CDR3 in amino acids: CASSLAHEDTQYF. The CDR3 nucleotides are TGCGCCAGCAGCTTGGCCCACGAAGATACGCAGTATTTT.

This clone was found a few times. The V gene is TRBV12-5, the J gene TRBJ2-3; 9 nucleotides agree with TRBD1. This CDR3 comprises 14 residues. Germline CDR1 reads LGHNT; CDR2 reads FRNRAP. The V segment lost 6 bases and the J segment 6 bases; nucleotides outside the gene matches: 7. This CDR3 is CASGPGQGGDTQYF. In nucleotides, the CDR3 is TGTGCTAGTGGGCCGGGACAGGGAGGGGATACGCAGTATTTT.

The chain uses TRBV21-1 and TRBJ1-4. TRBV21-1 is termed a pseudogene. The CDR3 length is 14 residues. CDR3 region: CASILGAPNEKLFF. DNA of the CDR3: TGTGCCAGCATCCTCGGGGCTCCTAATGAAAAACTGTTTTTT.

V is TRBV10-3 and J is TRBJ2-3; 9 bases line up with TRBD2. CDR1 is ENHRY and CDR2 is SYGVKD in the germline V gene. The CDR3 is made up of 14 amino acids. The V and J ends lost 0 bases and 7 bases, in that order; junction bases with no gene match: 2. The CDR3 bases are TGTGCCATCAGTGAGTCTAGCGGGAGAAATACGCAGTATTTT. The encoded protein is CAISESSGRNTQYF.

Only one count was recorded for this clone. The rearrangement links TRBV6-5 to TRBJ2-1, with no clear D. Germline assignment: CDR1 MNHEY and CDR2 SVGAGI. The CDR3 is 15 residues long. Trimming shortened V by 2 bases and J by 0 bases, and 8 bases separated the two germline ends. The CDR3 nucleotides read TGTGCCAGCAGTTACACGGGCCGCTCCTACAATGAGCAGTTCTTC. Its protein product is CASSYTGRSYNEQFF.

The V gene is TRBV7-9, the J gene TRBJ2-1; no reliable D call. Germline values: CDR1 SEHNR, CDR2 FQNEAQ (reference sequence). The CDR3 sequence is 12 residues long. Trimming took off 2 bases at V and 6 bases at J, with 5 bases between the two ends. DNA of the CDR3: TGTGCCAGCAGCTTAAGAGGCAATGAGCAGTTCTTC. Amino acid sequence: CASSLRGNEQFF.

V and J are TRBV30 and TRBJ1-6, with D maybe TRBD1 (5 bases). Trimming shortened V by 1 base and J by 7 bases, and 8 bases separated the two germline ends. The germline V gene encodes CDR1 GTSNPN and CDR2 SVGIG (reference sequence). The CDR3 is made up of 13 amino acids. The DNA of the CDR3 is TGTGCCTGGAGTGGCCAGGGAAATTCACCCCTCCACTTT. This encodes CAWSGQGNSPLHF. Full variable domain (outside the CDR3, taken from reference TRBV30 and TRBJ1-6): SQTIHQWPATLVQPVGSPLSLECTVEGTSNPNLYWYRQAAGRGLQLLFYSVGIGQISSEVPQNLSASRPQDRQFILSSKKLLLSDSGFYLCAWSGQGNSPLHFGNGTRLTVT.